Shown below are 19 T cell receptor beta chains from a single sample sequenced in a study of identical twins. MiXCR, run by TCRdb on the 5' RACE reads, gives a single entry per CDR3 protein. The data hold a few hundred thousand distinct CDR3 sequences, with 9.6% observed a single time. The same sample was also studied in work on yellow fever vaccine responses in identical twins.

The sequencing input was PBMCs. These receptors were collected from a woman under 30 in good health.

This sequence joins TRBV19 and TRBJ1-2; D remains unclear. Trimming removed 6 bases at V and 4 bases at J, with 12 bases between. CDR1 is LNHDA, CDR2 SQIVND, per germline (reference sequence). This CDR3 has 13 amino acids. The CDR3 here is CASSRAVTYGYTF. CDR3 nucleotides: TGTGCCAGTAGCCGGGCCGTAACCTATGGCTACACCTTC.

CDR3 DNA sequence: TGTGCCACCAGCCCGAAACTAGCGGGAGCCCCCAATGAGCAGTTCTTC. It is translated as CATSPKLAGAPNEQFF. J is TRBJ2-1 and V is TRBV15; 11 bases map to TRBD2. Germline V gene sequence: CDR1 LNHNV, CDR2 YYDKDF (reference sequence). This CDR3 spans 16 amino acids. J was trimmed by 6 bases and V by 5 bases; bases with no gene match: 9.

The gene calls are TRBV27 and TRBJ2-7, with TRBD1 identical over 9 bases. CDR1 and CDR2 from the germline V gene are MNHEY and SMNVEV (reference sequence). This CDR3 is built from 14 residues. V lost 4 bases to trimming and J lost 6 bases; unmatched junction nucleotides: 7. This CDR3 is CASSWGQGMREQYF. In nucleotides, the CDR3 is TGTGCCAGCAGTTGGGGACAGGGAATGCGCGAGCAGTACTTC.

This clonotype came up many times. The chain joins TRBV20-1 to TRBJ2-1, with TRBD2 matching over 9 bases. V trimming: 1 base; J trimming: 4 bases; junction bases outside the gene matches: 5. Germline-derived CDR1 and CDR2 are DFQATT and SNEGSKA (reference sequence). This CDR3 has 15 amino acids. The CDR3 is CSARVGLAGYNEQFF. CDR3 bases: TGCAGTGCTAGAGTAGGCCTAGCGGGGTACAATGAGCAGTTCTTC.

The chain links TRBV11-2 to TRBJ1-6; no firm D call. V was clipped by 3 bases and J by 3 bases, with 12 bases between them. CDR1 SGHAT and CDR2 FQNNGV come from the germline V gene. The CDR3 sequence is 16 residues long. The CDR3 is CASSLAWIGYNSPLHF. Here the CDR3 DNA reads TGTGCCAGCAGCTTGGCCTGGATCGGCTATAATTCACCCCTCCACTTT.

This clonotype was found a few times. The gene calls are TRBV12-3 or TRBV12-4 and TRBJ2-1; D is perhaps TRBD1 (6 bases). The CDR3 runs 12 residues. V was shortened by 6 bases and J by 9 bases, with 12 bases between the two germline ends. CDR3 loop: CASRPLGGEQFF. CDR3 bases: TGTGCCAGCAGACCACTAGGGGGTGAGCAGTTCTTC.

This clonotype was found a few times. The chain joins TRBV28 to TRBJ1-1, with a possible D match to TRBD1 (5 bases). The CDR3 has 14 amino acids. Germline V gene data show CDR1 as MDHEN and CDR2 as SYDVKM. V was trimmed by 4 bases and J by 2 bases, leaving 11 bases between them. The CDR3, as DNA: TGTGCCAGCAGTTCCAGACAGAAAAACACTGAAGCTTTCTTT. It specifies CASSSRQKNTEAFF.

The sample holds a few counts of this clonotype. The chain recombines TRBV3-1 with TRBJ2-1; tentative D call: TRBD1 (5 bases). The CDR3 covers 14 residues. Trimming pared 1 base from V and 9 bases from J, leaving 13 bases between. Germline CDR1 LGHDT, CDR2 YNNKEL (reference sequence). The CDR3 region has the DNA TGTGCCAGCAGCCAAGTCTCTACCCAGGGTGAGCAGTTCTTC. This translates into CASSQVSTQGEQFF.

There are many counts of this clonotype. The chain employs TRBV20-1 and TRBJ2-7; D possibly matches TRBD1 or TRBD2 (6 bases each). This CDR3 comprises 15 residues. V was trimmed by 3 bases and J by 7 bases, leaving 22 bases between them. Germline lookup yields CDR1 DFQATT and CDR2 SNEGSKA (reference sequence). DNA of the CDR3: TGCAGTGCTAGGACCGGGGGCCGGGAGACGGGGGAGCAGTACTTC. Protein sequence: CSARTGGRETGEQYF.

The CDR3 DNA follows: TGTGCCAGCTCACGGGGCATCACCGGTGCAGAGACCCAGTACTTC. This gives the protein CASSRGITGAETQYF. The V gene is TRBV18, the J gene TRBJ2-5; D perhaps matches TRBD1 (5 bases). Germline CDR1 KGHSH, CDR2 LQKENI. Trimming removed 4 bases from V and 4 bases from J, with 16 bases in between. The CDR3 sequence is 15 residues long.

The gene calls are TRBV6-2 or TRBV6-3 and TRBJ1-2, with D perhaps matching TRBD1 (5 bases). CDR1 and CDR2 (germline): MNHEY, SVGEGT. V lost 2 bases to trimming and J lost 8 bases, with 15 bases between them. The CDR3 spans 14 residues. The CDR3 here is CASSYGTSFLGYTF. CDR3 bases: TGTGCCAGCAGTTACGGGACCTCCTTTCTGGGCTACACCTTC.

This clonotype has just a few counts. The chain recombines TRBV3-1 with TRBJ2-7; 9 bases are shared with TRBD1. This CDR3 has 14 amino acids. Germline V gene data show CDR1 as LGHDT and CDR2 as YNNKEL (reference sequence). Trimming at V came to 3 bases and at J to 7 bases, leaving 7 bases not matched to a gene. CDR3 in amino acids: CASSHPGQGREQYF. For the CDR3, the DNA is TGTGCCAGCAGCCACCCGGGACAGGGCCGAGAGCAGTACTTC.

The chain couples TRBV6-2 or TRBV6-3 to TRBJ2-7, with TRBD2 identical over 11 bases. The CDR3 is 16 amino acids. The J segment lost 7 bases and the V segment lost 7 bases, leaving 15 bases of the junction unmatched. Germline CDR1 reads MNHEY; CDR2 reads SVGEGT. The CDR3 reads CASMATGTSGPSEQYF. The CDR3, as DNA: TGTGCCAGCATGGCGACTGGGACTAGCGGACCCTCGGAGCAGTACTTC.

The V call is TRBV18, the J call TRBJ2-6; D gene uncertain. Trimming left V 4 bases short and J 3 bases short, with 16 bases between. This CDR3 is 17 amino acids long. Germline-derived CDR1 and CDR2 are KGHSH and LQKENI. The CDR3 DNA reads as TGTGCCAGCTCACTAAGGCAGGTTAATCGTGGGGCCAACGTCCTGACTTTC. Its protein is CASSLRQVNRGANVLTF.

This sequence joins TRBV10-3 and TRBJ1-5; D remains ambiguous. Germline loops: CDR1 ENHRY, CDR2 SYGVKD. This CDR3 spans 13 amino acids. Trimming cost V 3 bases and J 7 bases, with 10 bases left between them. The CDR3 DNA sequence: TGTGCCATCAGTGATTCCAGTCAGCAGCCCCAGCATTTT. Translation gives CAISDSSQQPQHF.

This clonotype was seen a handful of times. The CDR3 here is CASSLTLGRAYNEQFF. The CDR3, as DNA: TGTGCCAGCAGCTTAACGTTAGGGCGGGCCTACAATGAGCAGTTCTTC. The chain joins TRBV7-3 to TRBJ2-1; D might be TRBD2 (5 bases). V was pared by 0 bases and J by 2 bases, with 11 bases between. This CDR3 is built from 16 residues. Germline values: CDR1 SGHTA, CDR2 FQGTGA. Combining the CDR3 with reference TRBV7-3 and TRBJ2-1 gives the whole variable domain GAGVSQTPSNKVTEKGKYVELRCDPISGHTALYWYRQSLGQGPEFLIYFQGTGAADDSGLPNDRFFAVRPEGSVSTLKIQRTERGDSAVYLCASSLTLGRAYNEQFFGPGTRLTVL.

The sample holds many counts of this clonotype. This rearrangement joins TRBV11-2 to TRBJ2-3; D may be TRBD1 (7 bases). This CDR3 has 19 amino acids. Germline values: CDR1 SGHAT, CDR2 FQNNGV. V dropped 2 bases and J dropped 4 bases, with 25 bases sitting between them. CDR3: CASSLLVGRQGGISDTQYF. CDR3 nucleotides: TGTGCCAGCAGCTTATTAGTAGGTCGGCAGGGGGGAATCTCAGATACGCAGTATTTT.

The V and J genes are TRBV27 and TRBJ2-1, with 10 bases aligning to TRBD2. Germline assignment: CDR1 MNHEY and CDR2 SMNVEV (reference sequence). V shed 3 bases and J 4 bases; nucleotides not matched to a gene: 6. The CDR3 covers 16 residues. The CDR3 region has the DNA TGTGCCAGCAGTTTCCTCCTAGCGGGGGAATACAATGAGCAGTTCTTC. Its protein is CASSFLLAGEYNEQFF.

This sequence joins TRBV27 and TRBJ2-7; D is possibly TRBD2 (6 bases). The CDR3 runs 13 residues. The germline V gene encodes CDR1 MNHEY and CDR2 SMNVEV (reference sequence). Trimming took off 4 bases at V and 6 bases at J, with 13 bases between the two ends. CDR3 residues: CASSSGLFSEQYF. For the CDR3, the DNA is TGTGCCAGCAGTTCGGGACTGTTTTCCGAGCAGTACTTC.